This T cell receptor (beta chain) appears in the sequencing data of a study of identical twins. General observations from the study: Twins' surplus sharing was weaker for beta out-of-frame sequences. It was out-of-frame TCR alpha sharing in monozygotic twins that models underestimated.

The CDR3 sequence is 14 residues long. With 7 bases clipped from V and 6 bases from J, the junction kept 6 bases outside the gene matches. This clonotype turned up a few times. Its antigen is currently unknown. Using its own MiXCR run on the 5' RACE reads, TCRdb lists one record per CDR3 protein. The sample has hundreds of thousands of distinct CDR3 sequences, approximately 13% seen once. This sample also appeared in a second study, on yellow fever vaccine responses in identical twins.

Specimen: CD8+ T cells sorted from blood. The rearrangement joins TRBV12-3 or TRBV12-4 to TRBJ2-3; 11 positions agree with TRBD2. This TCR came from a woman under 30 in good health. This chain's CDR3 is CASTYSGRGDTQYF. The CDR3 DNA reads TGTGCCAGCACCTATAGCGGGAGGGGGGATACGCAGTATTTT.